One sample yielded the 16 T cell receptor beta chains listed below, sequenced in a study of CD8+CD57+ T cells in acquired aplastic anemia. Genomic DNA acted as the template from which TCR beta VDJ combination and CDR3 sequence profiling were carried out. Each CDR3 protein gets one entry after TCRdb re-called the reads with MiXCR. The sample has 150,000 to 200,000 distinct CDR3 sequences; around three fifths are singletons. Sequencing was carried out using sorted CD4+, CD8+, or CD8+CD57+ T cells (not recorded which) from PBMCs. The source of these receptors is a human donor with severe aplastic anemia or a healthy control (not recorded which).

This clonotype appeared a few times. The chain has TRBV7-2 and TRBJ2-3; D remains ambiguous. Per germline, CDR1 SGHTA and CDR2 FQGNSA. Trimming cost V 2 bases and J 4 bases, with 7 bases left between them. The CDR3 is 13 residues long. In DNA form, the CDR3 reads TGTGCCAGCAGCTTACGTAGGTCAGATACGCAGTATTTT. Translation gives CASSLRRSDTQYF.

The rearrangement links TRBV15 to TRBJ1-2; unclear D gene. V lost 2 bases to trimming and J lost 2 bases, with 9 bases between them. The CDR3 contains 14 residues. CDR1 and CDR2 (germline): LNHNV, YYDKDF (reference sequence). The DNA of the CDR3 is TGTGCCACCAGCAGAAATGGGGTAAACTATGGCTACACCTTC. It specifies CATSRNGVNYGYTF. Using reference TRBV15 and TRBJ1-2 for the parts outside the CDR3, the full variable domain is DAMVIQNPRYQVTQFGKPVTLSCSQTLNHNVMYWYQQKSSQAPKLLFHYYDKDFNNEADTPDNFQSRRPNTSFCFLDIRSPGLGDTAMYLCATSRNGVNYGYTFGSGTRLTVV.

This clonotype was observed at least ten times. J is TRBJ1-1 and V is TRBV19; weak D call: TRBD1 (6 bases). The CDR3 extends over 15 amino acids. Germline lookup yields CDR1 LNHDA and CDR2 SQIVND (reference sequence). Trimming left V 8 bases short and J 6 bases short, with 22 bases between. The CDR3 nucleotides are TGTGCCAGTTATTGGGGGCAGGGTTTGGGCGCTGAAGCTTTCTTT. Translation gives CASYWGQGLGAEAFF.

This clonotype was counted between two and nine times. CDR3 amino acids: CASSTFGTTLLSNEQFF. CDR3 nucleotides: TGTGCCAGCAGCACCTTTGGGACGACCTTACTCTCCAATGAGCAGTTCTTC. V gene TRBV7-9 combines with J gene TRBJ2-1; tentatively, D is TRBD1 or TRBD2 (5 bases each). Looked up from germline, CDR1 is SEHNR and CDR2 is FQNEAQ (reference sequence). V gave up 5 bases and J gave up 6 bases, with 23 bases separating them. CDR3 length: 17 amino acids.

On this clonotype itself: At one of its ends the junction is not consistent with the germline gene, which may arise from a read error. The chain joins TRBV7-9 to TRBJ1-1; tentative D call: TRBD1 (5 bases). Germline V gene lookup returns CDR1 SEHNR and CDR2 FQNEAQ (reference sequence). There are 16 residues in the CDR3. The CDR3 nucleotides read TGTGTCAGCAGTTTAGGATGGGGGAACATGAACACTGAAGCTTTCTTT. The encoded protein is CVSSLGWGNMNTEAFF.

This clonotype has ten or more counts. V gene TRBV5-6 combines with J gene TRBJ1-1; 9 bases match TRBD1. The length of the CDR3 is 17 residues. V gave up 4 bases and J gave up 5 bases; unmatched junction bases: 15. CDR1 SGHDT and CDR2 YYEEEE come from the germline V gene. The DNA for the CDR3 is TGTGCCAGCAGCCCCAACAGGGGGCGAGGGTCATGGACTGAAGCTTTCTTT. It encodes CASSPNRGRGSWTEAFF. The full variable domain, completed using reference TRBV5-6 and TRBJ1-1, is DAGVTQSPTHLIKTRGQQVTLRCSPKSGHDTVSWYQQALGQGPQFIFQYYEEEERQRGNFPDRFSGHQFPNYSSELNVNALLLGDSALYLCASSPNRGRGSWTEAFFGQGTRLTVV.

This clonotype showed up many times. The rearrangement uses TRBV19 and TRBJ1-3, with a weak D call TRBD1 (5 bases). Trimming took off 4 bases at V and 2 bases at J, with 6 bases between the two ends. Looked up from germline, CDR1 is LNHDA and CDR2 is SQIVND (reference sequence). The CDR3 totals 13 residues. CDR3 in amino acids: CASSRGPGNTIYF. The CDR3 DNA reads as TGTGCCAGTAGTAGGGGACCTGGAAACACCATATATTTT.

For this clonotype: At one of its ends the junction is not consistent with the germline gene, which may arise from a read error. This chain links TRBV3-1 with TRBJ2-3; D perhaps matches TRBD2 (6 bases). This CDR3 is 18 amino acids long. The germline V gene has CDR1 LGHDT and CDR2 YNNKEL (reference sequence). In nucleotides, the CDR3 is TGTGCCTGCAGCCACCCTATAACTAGCCCTGTGAACACAGATACGCAGTATTTT. Its protein product is CACSHPITSPVNTDTQYF.

The CDR3 DNA reads as TGTGCCAGCAGCTTGAGTCCGGACCTAGCCTACGAGCAGTACTTC. Amino acids: CASSLSPDLAYEQYF. The chain has TRBV5-6 and TRBJ2-7; no reliable D call. Germline V gene sequence: CDR1 SGHDT, CDR2 YYEEEE. CDR3 length: 15 residues. V gave up 1 base and J gave up 2 bases, with 13 bases separating them.

This clonotype appeared a few times. V is TRBV7-8 and J is TRBJ1-5; no definite D call. Germline CDR1 reads SGHVS; CDR2 reads FQNEAQ. This CDR3 comprises 14 residues. V was pared by 2 bases and J by 2 bases, with 7 bases between. The CDR3 reads CASSLIAGNQPQHF. The DNA of the CDR3 is TGTGCCAGCAGCTTAATTGCAGGCAATCAGCCCCAGCATTTT.

The chain uses TRBV25-1 and TRBJ2-1; D is unresolved. This CDR3 has 12 residues. Trimming cost V 8 bases and J 0 bases, with 5 bases left between them. The V gene's germline CDR1 is MGHDK and CDR2 SYGVNS. The CDR3 DNA reads TGTGCCAGCCTGGGCTCCTACAATGAGCAGTTCTTC. Amino acids: CASLGSYNEQFF.

This rearrangement joins TRBV9 to TRBJ1-3; no firm D call. Germline-derived CDR1 and CDR2 are SGDLS and YYNGEE. Trimming left V 0 bases short and J 3 bases short, with 7 bases between. The CDR3 is 14 residues long. CDR3 sequence: CASSVAGIGNTIYF. The CDR3 DNA follows: TGTGCCAGCAGCGTAGCCGGAATTGGAAACACCATATATTTT.

The chain recombines TRBV7-9 with TRBJ2-1; 10 bases are shared with TRBD2. The V gene end was trimmed by 4 bases and the J gene end by 9 bases; junction bases not matched to a gene: 6. This CDR3 is built from 14 residues. In germline, CDR1 is SEHNR, CDR2 FQNEAQ (reference sequence). CDR3 amino acids: CASSSGTSASEQFF. Written as DNA, the CDR3 is TGTGCCAGCAGCTCCGGGACTAGCGCTTCTGAGCAGTTCTTC. The full variable domain, with the rest looked up from reference TRBV7-9 and TRBJ2-1, is DTGVSQNPRHKITKRGQNVTFRCDPISEHNRLYWYRQTLGQGPEFLTYFQNEAQLEKSRLLSDRFSAERPKGSFSTLEIQRTEQGDSAMYLCASSSGTSASEQFFGPGTRLTVL.

The rearrangement uses TRBV7-2 and TRBJ2-2; D tentatively reads TRBD1 or TRBD2 (7 bases each). Germline lookup yields CDR1 SGHTA and CDR2 FQGNSA. Trimming removed 7 bases at V and 2 bases at J, with 17 bases between. The CDR3 is 16 amino acids. The DNA for the CDR3 is TGTGCCAGCACCCCTCAGGGGGGGAGTAACACCGGGGAGCTGTTTTTT. Its protein is CASTPQGGSNTGELFF.

The rearrangement uses TRBV10-3 and TRBJ2-7; TRBD1 matches 8 bases. CDR1 ENHRY and CDR2 SYGVKD come from the germline V gene. The V segment lost 4 bases and the J segment 2 bases; nucleotides outside the gene matches: 4. There are 14 residues in the CDR3. The CDR3 DNA follows: TGTGCCATCAGTGTCGGACAGGGTCCCTACGAGCAGTACTTC. It encodes CAISVGQGPYEQYF.

The rearrangement joins TRBV2 to TRBJ2-7, with D perhaps matching TRBD1 (5 bases). Germline CDR1 and CDR2: SNHLY and FYNNEI. V was pared by 0 bases and J by 6 bases, with 9 bases between. The CDR3 covers 13 residues. CDR3 in amino acids: CASSEAVRGEQYF. CDR3 in DNA: TGTGCCAGCAGTGAAGCGGTTAGGGGCGAGCAGTACTTC.